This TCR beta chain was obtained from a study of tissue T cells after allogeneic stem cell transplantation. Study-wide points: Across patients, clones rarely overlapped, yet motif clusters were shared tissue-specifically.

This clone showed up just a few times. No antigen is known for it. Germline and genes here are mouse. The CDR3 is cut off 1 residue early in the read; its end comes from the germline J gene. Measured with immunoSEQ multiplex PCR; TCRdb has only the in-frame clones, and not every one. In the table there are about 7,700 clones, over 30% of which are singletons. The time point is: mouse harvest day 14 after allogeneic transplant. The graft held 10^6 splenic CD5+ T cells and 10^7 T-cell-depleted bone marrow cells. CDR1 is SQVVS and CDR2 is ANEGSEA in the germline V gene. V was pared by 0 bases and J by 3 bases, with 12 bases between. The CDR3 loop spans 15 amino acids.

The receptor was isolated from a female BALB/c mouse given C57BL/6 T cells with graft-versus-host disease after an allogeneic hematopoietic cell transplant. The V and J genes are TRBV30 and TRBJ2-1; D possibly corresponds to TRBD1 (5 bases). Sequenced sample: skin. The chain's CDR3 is CSSRDLGHSYAEQFF. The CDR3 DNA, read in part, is TGTAGTTCTAGAGATCTAGGACATTCCTATGCTGAGCAGTTC.